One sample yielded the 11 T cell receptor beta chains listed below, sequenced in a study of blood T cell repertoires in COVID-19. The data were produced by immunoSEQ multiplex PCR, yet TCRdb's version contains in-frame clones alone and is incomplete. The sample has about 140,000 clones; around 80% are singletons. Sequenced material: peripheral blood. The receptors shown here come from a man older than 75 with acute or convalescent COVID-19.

CDR3 sequence (DNA): TGTGCCAGCAGCTTGGCCTGGGACAGGGGTAACCAGCCCCAGCATTTT. Protein product: CASSLAWDRGNQPQHF. V usage is TRBV5-6 and J usage is TRBJ1-5, with 10 nucleotides matching TRBD1. This CDR3 is 16 amino acids long. Germline V CDR1 and CDR2: SGHDT, YYEEEE. V dropped 0 bases and J dropped 7; count of bases not matched to a gene: 7.

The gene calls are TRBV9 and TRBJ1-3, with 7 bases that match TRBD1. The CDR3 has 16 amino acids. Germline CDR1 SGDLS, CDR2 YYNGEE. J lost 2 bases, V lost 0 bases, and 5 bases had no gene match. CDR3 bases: TGTGCCAGCAGCGTAGGCCCCGGGACAGCTGGAAACACCATATATTTT. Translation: CASSVGPGTAGNTIYF.

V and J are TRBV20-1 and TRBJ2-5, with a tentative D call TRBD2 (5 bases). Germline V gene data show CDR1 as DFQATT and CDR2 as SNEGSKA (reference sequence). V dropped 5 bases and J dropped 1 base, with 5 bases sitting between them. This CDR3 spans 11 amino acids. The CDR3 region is CSAGSQETQYF. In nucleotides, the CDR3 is TGCAGTGCTGGGAGCCAAGAGACCCAGTACTTC.

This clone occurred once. CDR3 coding DNA: TGCGCCAGCAGCTTGACAGGAAGGGTTAGCACAGATACGCAGTATTTT. It specifies CASSLTGRVSTDTQYF. This chain uses TRBV5-1 with TRBJ2-3; D is possibly TRBD1 (5 bases). Per the germline V gene, CDR1 is SGHRS and CDR2 is YFSETQ. CDR3 length equals 16 residues. V lost 1 base to trimming and J lost 0 bases, with 12 bases between them.

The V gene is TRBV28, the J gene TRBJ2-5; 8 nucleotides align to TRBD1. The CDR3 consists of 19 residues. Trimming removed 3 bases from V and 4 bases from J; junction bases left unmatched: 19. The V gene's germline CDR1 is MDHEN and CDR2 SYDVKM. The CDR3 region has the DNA TGTGCCAGCAGTTTCAGGGGAGCAGGCCAGGGGGCATGGGGAGAGACCCAGTACTTC. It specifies CASSFRGAGQGAWGETQYF.

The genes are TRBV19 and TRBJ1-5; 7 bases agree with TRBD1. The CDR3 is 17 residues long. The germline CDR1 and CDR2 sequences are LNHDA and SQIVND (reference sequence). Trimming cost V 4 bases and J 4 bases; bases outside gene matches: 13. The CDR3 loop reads CASSTIFFRTGNQPQHF. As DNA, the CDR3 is TGTGCCAGTAGTACTATTTTTTTTAGGACAGGAAATCAGCCCCAGCATTTT.

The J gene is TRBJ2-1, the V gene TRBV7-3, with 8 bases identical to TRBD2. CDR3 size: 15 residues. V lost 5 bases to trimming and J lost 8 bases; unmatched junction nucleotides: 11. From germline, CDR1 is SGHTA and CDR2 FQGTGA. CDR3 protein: CASSIAGTSSYEQFF. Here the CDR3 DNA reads TGTGCCAGCAGCATAGCCGGGACTAGTTCTTATGAGCAGTTCTTC.

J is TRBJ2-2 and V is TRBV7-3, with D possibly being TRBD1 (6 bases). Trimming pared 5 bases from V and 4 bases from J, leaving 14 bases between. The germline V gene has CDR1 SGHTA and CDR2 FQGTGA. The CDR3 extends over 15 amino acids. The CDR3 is CASSPNGQFTGELFF. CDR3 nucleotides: TGTGCCAGCAGCCCGAACGGACAGTTCACCGGGGAGCTGTTTTTT.

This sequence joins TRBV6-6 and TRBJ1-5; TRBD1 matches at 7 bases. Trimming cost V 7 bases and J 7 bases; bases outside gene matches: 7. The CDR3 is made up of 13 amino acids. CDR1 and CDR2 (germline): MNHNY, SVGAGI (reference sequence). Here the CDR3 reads CASTPQGSQPQHF. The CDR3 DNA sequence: TGTGCCAGCACCCCACAGGGGTCCCAGCCCCAGCATTTT.

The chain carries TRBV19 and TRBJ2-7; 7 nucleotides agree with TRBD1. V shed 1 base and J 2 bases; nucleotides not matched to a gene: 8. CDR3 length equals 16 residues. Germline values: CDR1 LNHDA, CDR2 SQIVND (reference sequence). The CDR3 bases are TGTGCCAGTAGTATAGTAGAGGGACAGCCAACCTACGAGCAGTACTTC. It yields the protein CASSIVEGQPTYEQYF.

CDR3 sequence: CASSSGGLNTGELFF. CDR3 bases: TGTGCCAGCAGCTCAGGGGGACTGAACACCGGGGAGCTGTTTTTT. The chain uses TRBV5-4 and TRBJ2-2; D is possibly TRBD1 (7 bases). This CDR3 is 15 amino acids long. The V gene lost 3 bases and the J gene lost 1 base, with 10 bases spanning the gap. The germline CDR1 and CDR2 sequences are SGHNT and YYREEE (reference sequence).